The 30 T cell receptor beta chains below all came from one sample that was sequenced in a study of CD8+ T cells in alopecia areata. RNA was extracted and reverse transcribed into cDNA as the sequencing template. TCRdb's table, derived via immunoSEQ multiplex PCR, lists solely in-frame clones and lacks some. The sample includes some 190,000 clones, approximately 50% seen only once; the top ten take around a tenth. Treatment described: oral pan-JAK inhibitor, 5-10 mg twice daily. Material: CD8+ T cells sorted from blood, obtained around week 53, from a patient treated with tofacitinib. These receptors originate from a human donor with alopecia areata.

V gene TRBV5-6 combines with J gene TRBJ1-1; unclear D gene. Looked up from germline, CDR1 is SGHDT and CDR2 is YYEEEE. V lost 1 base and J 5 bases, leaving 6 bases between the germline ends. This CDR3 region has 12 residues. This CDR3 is CASSLLLTEAFF. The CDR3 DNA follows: TGTGCCAGCAGCTTGCTTCTGACTGAAGCTTTCTTT.

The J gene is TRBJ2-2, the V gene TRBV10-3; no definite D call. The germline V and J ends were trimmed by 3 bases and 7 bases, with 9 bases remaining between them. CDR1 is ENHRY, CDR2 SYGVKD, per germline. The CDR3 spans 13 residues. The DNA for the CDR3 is TGTGCCATCAGTGATTCGGAGAACGGGGAGCTGTTTTTT. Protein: CAISDSENGELFF.

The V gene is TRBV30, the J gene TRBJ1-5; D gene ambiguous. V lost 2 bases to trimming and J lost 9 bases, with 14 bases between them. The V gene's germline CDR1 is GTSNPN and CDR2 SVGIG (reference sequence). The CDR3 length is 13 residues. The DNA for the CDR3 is TGTGCCTGGAGTATGGACCCCCCTCGGCCCCAGCATTTT. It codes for CAWSMDPPRPQHF.

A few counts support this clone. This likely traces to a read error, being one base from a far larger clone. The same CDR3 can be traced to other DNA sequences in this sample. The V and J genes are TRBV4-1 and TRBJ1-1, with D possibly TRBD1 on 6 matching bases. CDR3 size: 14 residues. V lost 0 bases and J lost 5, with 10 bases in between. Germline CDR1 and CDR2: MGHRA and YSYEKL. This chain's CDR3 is CASSQEGALTEAFF. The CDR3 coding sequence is TGCGCCAGCAGCCAAGAGGGGGCATTAACTGAAGCTTTCTTT.

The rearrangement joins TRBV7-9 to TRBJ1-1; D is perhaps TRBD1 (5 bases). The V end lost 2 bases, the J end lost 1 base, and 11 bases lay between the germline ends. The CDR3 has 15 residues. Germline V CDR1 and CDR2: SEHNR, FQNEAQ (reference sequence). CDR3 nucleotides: TGTGCCAGCAGCTTATACCAGGGTACGAACACTGAAGCTTTCTTT. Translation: CASSLYQGTNTEAFF.

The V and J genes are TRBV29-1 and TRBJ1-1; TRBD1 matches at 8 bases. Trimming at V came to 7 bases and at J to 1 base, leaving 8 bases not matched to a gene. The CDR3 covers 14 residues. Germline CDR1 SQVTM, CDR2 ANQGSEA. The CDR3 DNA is TGCAGCGCAGCAGGGGGCTCTAGGAACACTGAAGCTTTCTTT. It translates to CSAAGGSRNTEAFF.

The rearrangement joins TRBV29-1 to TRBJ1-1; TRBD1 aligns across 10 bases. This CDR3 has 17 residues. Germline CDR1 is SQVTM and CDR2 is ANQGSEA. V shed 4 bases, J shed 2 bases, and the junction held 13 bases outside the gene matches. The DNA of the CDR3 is TGCAGCGTTGCCCCCGGGACAGGGGAAAGGGGTAACACTGAAGCTTTCTTT. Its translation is CSVAPGTGERGNTEAFF. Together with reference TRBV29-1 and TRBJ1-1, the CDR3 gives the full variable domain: SAVISQKPSRDICQRGTSLTIQCQVDSQVTMMFWYRQQPGQSLTLIATANQGSEATYESGFVIDKFPISRPNLTFSTLTVSNMSPEDSSIYLCSVAPGTGERGNTEAFFGQGTRLTVV.

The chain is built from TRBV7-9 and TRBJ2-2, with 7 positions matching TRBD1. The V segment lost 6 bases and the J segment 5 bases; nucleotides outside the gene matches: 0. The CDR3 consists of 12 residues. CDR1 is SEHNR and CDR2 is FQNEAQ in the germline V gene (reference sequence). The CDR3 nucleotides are TGTGCCAGCAGGACAGGGACCGGGGAGCTGTTTTTT. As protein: CASRTGTGELFF.

CDR3 in amino acids: CSVDSSYEQYF. In DNA, the CDR3 is TGCAGCGTGGACAGCTCCTACGAGCAGTACTTC. V usage is TRBV29-1 and J usage is TRBJ2-7, with D tentatively TRBD1 (6 bases). Trimming pared 6 bases from V and 0 bases from J, leaving 6 bases between. This CDR3 is 11 amino acids long. Germline CDR1 SQVTM, CDR2 ANQGSEA.

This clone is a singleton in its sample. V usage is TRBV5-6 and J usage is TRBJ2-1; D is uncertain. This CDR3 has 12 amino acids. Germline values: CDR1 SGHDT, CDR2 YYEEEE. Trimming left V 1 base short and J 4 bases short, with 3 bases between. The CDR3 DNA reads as TGTGCCAGCAGCTTGCTTTACAATGAGCAGTTCTTC. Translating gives CASSLLYNEQFF.

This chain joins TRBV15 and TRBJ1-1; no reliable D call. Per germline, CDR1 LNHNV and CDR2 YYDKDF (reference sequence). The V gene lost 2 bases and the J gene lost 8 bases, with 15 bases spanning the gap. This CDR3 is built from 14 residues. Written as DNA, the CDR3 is TGTGCCACCAGCAGAAATAACCTCGAAGGGGAAGCTTTCTTT. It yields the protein CATSRNNLEGEAFF.

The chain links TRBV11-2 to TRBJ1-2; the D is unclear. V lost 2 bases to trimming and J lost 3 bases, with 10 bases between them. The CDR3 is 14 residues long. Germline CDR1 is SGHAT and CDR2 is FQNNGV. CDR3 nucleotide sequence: TGTGCCAGCAGCTTATCGAAGAGGGACTATGGCTACACCTTC. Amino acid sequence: CASSLSKRDYGYTF.

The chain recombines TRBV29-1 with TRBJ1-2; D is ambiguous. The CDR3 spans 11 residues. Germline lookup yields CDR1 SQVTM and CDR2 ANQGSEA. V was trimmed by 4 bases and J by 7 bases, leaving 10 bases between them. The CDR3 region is CSVADGCGYTF. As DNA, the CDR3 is TGCAGCGTTGCAGATGGCTGTGGCTACACCTTC.

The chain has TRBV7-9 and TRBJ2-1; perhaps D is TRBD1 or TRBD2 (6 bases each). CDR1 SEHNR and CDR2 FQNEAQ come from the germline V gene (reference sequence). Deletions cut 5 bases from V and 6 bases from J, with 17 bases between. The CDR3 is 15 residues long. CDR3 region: CASSPRGGSFNEQFF. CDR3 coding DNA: TGTGCCAGCAGCCCCAGGGGAGGCTCATTCAATGAGCAGTTCTTC.

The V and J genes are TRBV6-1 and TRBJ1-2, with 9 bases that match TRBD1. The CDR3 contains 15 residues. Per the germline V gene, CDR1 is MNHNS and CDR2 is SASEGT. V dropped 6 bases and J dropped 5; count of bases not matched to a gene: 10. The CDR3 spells CASSPYRGPGYGYTF. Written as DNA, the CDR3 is TGTGCCAGCAGCCCATACAGGGGGCCGGGATATGGCTACACCTTC.

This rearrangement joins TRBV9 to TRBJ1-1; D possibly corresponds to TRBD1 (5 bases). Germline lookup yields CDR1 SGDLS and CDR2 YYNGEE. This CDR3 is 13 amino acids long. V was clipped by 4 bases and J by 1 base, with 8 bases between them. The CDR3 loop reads CASSSGGNTEAFF. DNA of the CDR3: TGTGCCAGCAGCTCCGGGGGGAACACTGAAGCTTTCTTT.

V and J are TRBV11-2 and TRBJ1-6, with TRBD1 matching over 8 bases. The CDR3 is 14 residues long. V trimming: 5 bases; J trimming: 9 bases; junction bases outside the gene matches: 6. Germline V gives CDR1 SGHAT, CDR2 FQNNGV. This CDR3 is CASSTDREVSPLHF. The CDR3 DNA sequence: TGTGCCAGCAGCACGGACAGGGAGGTTTCACCCCTCCACTTT.

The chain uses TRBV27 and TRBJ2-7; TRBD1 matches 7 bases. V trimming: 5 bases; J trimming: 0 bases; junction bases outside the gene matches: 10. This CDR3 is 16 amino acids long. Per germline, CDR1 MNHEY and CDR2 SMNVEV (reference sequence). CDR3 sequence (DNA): TGTGCCAGCAGTCCCTCGACAGGGATCTACTCCTACGAGCAGTACTTC. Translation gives CASSPSTGIYSYEQYF.

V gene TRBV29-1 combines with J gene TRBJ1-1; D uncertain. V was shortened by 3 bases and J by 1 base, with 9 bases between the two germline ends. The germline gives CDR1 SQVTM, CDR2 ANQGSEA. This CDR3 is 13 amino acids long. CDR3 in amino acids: CSVDRIGNTEAFF. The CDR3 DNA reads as TGCAGCGTTGATAGGATAGGGAACACTGAAGCTTTCTTT. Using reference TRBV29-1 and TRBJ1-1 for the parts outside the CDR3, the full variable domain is SAVISQKPSRDICQRGTSLTIQCQVDSQVTMMFWYRQQPGQSLTLIATANQGSEATYESGFVIDKFPISRPNLTFSTLTVSNMSPEDSSIYLCSVDRIGNTEAFFGQGTRLTVV.

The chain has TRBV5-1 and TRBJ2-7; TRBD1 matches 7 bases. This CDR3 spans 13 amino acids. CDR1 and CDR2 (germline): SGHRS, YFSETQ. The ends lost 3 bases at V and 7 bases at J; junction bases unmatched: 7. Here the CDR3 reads CASSSTGAGEQYF. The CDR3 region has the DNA TGCGCCAGCAGCTCCACAGGGGCAGGGGAGCAGTACTTC.

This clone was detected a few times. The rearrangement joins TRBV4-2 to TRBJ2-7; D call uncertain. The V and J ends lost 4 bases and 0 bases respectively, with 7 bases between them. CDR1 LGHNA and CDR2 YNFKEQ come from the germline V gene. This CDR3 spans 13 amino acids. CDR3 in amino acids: CASSLSSSYEQYF. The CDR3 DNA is TGTGCCAGCAGCCTATCATCCTCCTACGAGCAGTACTTC.

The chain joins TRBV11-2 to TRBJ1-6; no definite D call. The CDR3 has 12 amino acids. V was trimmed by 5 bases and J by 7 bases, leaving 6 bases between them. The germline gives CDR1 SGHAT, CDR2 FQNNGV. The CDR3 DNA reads TGTGCCAGCAGCCAACAAAATTCACCCCTCCACTTT. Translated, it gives CASSQQNSPLHF.

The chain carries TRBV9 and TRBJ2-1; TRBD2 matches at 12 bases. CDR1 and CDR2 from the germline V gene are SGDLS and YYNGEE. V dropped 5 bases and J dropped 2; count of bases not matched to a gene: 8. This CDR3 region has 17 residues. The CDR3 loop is CASSISLAGGTYNEQFF. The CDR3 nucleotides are TGTGCCAGCAGTATTTCTCTAGCGGGGGGGACCTACAATGAGCAGTTCTTC.

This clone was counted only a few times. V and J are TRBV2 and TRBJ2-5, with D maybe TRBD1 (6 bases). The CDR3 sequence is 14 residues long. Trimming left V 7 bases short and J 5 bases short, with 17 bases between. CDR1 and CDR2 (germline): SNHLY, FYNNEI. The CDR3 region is CASMGTLRRETQYF. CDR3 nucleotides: TGTGCCAGCATGGGGACACTTCGGAGGGAGACCCAGTACTTC.

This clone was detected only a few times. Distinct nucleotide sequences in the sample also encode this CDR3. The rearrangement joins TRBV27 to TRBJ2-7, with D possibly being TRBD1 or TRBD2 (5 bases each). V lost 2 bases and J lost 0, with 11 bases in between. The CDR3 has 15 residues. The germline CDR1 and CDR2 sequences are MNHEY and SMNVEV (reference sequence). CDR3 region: CASSLGGPSSYEQYF. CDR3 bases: TGTGCCAGCAGTTTAGGGGGACCCAGCTCCTACGAGCAGTACTTC.

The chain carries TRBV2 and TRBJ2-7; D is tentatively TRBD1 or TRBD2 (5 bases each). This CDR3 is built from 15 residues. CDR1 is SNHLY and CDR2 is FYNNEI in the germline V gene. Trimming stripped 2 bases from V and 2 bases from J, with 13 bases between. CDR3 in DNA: TGTGCCAGCAGTGAACGTCCCGGGGCGGCCTACGAGCAGTACTTC. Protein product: CASSERPGAAYEQYF.

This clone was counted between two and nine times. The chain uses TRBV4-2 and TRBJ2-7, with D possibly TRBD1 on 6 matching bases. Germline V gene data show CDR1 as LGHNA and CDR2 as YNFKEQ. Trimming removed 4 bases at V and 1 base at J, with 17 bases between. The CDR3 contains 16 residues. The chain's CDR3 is CASSRRRGGQSYEQYF. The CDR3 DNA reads TGTGCCAGCAGCCGGAGACGAGGGGGACAATCCTACGAGCAGTACTTC.

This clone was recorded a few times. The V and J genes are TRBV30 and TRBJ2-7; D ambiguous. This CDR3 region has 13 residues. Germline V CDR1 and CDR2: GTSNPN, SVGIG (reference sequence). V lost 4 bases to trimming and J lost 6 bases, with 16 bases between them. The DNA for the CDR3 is TGTGCCTGGAAACGAACCTCGAGTGGCGAGCAGTACTTC. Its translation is CAWKRTSSGEQYF.

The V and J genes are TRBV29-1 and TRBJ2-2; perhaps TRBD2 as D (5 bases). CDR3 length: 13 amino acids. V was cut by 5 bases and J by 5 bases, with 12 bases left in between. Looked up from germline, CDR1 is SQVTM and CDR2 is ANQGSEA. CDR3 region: CSVRLAGTGELFF. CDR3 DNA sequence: TGCAGCGTTCGGCTAGCCGGGACCGGGGAGCTGTTTTTT.

The chain's CDR3 is CASSLGTETGVGQPQHF. The CDR3 DNA reads as TGTGCCAGCAGCCTGGGGACCGAGACAGGGGTCGGGCAGCCCCAGCATTTT. The V and J genes are TRBV4-2 and TRBJ1-5; 8 nucleotides line up with TRBD1. V lost 4 bases, J lost 7 bases, and 15 bases stayed unmatched. This CDR3 has 17 amino acids. Looked up from germline, CDR1 is LGHNA and CDR2 is YNFKEQ.